The present T cell receptor (beta chain) was sequenced within a study of blood T cell repertoires in COVID-19. Study in general: The origin of the acute and convalescent COVID-19 samples was the United States, Italy and Spain. T cells, B-cell-depleted T cells, or PBMCs provided the cDNA or gDNA that served as material.

The CDR3 contains 12 residues. CDR1 is MNHEY and CDR2 is SVGEGT in the germline V gene. Trimming cost V 2 bases and J 10 bases; bases outside gene matches: 4. As handled by the study authors: Reference gene primers were amplified, and this amplification served to estimate nucleated cell counts. Method: immunoSEQ multiplex PCR; TCRdb's copy keeps in-frame clones and lacks some. The DNA gave D and trimming, while V, J and clone size come from that table. This sample has tens of thousands of clones, with about nine tenths found just once. A few counts support this clone. The sequence was obtained from a male donor with acute or convalescent COVID-19. V usage is TRBV6-2 or TRBV6-3 and J usage is TRBJ2-7; 8 bases line up with TRBD1. The specimen was peripheral blood. The DNA of the CDR3 is TGTGCCAGCAGTTACCGCGACAGGGGCCAGTACTTC. This translates into CASSYRDRGQYF.